This T cell receptor beta chain was identified during a study of identifying expanded T cells in peripheral blood. Study-level points and caveats: Variance in clone template counts between approximately 2-week samples significantly increased with total template count across all healthy donors.

V was cut by 1 base and J by 6 bases, with 15 bases left in between. This CDR3 has 16 amino acids. Germline V gene data show CDR1 as LGHNA and CDR2 as YNFKEQ. The repertoire was sequenced with immunoSEQ multiplex PCR; TCRdb's copy has only in-frame clones and lacks some. The sample holds under 150,000 clones, about 88% seen once. Comment on this clone: Its antigen is as yet unknown.

Collection occurred without any documented infections or immune events in donors. Sequencing was done on a sample of blood. The TCR originated in a person aged 18-70 years in good health. The chain uses TRBV4-2 and TRBJ2-2; D perhaps matches TRBD2 (5 bases). DNA of the CDR3: TGTGCCAGCAGCCAAGGAAGAGGGAGTTCACCCGGGGAGCTGTTTTTT. This sequence encodes CASSQGRGSSPGELFF.